This T cell receptor (beta chain) was retrieved from a study of OX40 agonist ivuxolimab in advanced cancers. As for the study more broadly: Ivuxolimab was an agonistic, fully human IgG2 monoclonal antibody directed against OX40 (CD134), a costimulatory receptor. Intravenous ivuxolimab was administered to patients every 2 weeks at six dose levels: 0.01, 0.1, 0.3, 1.5, 3 and 10 mg/kg. Of the roughly 52 dose-escalation patients, hepatocellular carcinoma was present in about 20, melanoma in some 15, renal cell carcinoma in 9 and head and neck cancer in 9. The dose-escalation cohort was 82.7% male with a mean age of approximately 60 years, ranging from roughly 23 to 90. Patients were allowed to have had prior anti-PD-1, anti-PD-L1 or anti-CTLA-4 therapy, and approximately 41% of the dose-escalation patients had previously received checkpoint inhibitors. Partial responses occurred in three dose-escalation patients: two with cutaneous melanoma and one with hepatocellular carcinoma. Peripheral TCRbeta sequencing was intended to test whether TCR sequence diversity was altered and clonal T-cell expansion was caused by ivuxolimab. The paper describes the monotherapy dose-escalation part (N of about 52 patients) of the phase I trial of ivuxolimab.

The research as a whole found: The antigen specificity of the clonally expanded peripheral T cells was not determined. In the 0.1-3.0 mg/kg groups, partial responders had among the lowest normalized peripheral clonal expansion, particularly in CD8+ T cells. Low levels of normalized T-cell clonal expansion were also seen in some patients who did not respond. On average, CD8+ T cells showed more expanded clones than CD4+ T cells after ivuxolimab. At doses of 0.1 to 3.0 mg/kg, clonal expansion of both CD4+ and CD8+ blood T cells was observed from baseline to week 6.

A word on this clone: Its target antigen remains unknown. Base qualities were left out, and no much larger clone turns up one base away.

To sequence the TCRbeta CDR3 region, genomic DNA was isolated from the sorted cells. TCRbeta CDR3 regions were sequenced using the immunoSEQ Assay. The table was pulled from immuneACCESS by TCRdb, which kept in-frame rearrangements only. Such tables lose some clones; where checked, under half of the loss comes from unresolved V genes, and the rest has no known cause. Within this sample are fewer than 85,000 clones, with 80% to 90% of them counted one time only. Of the sample, roughly 2% is held by the ten largest clones. The trial excluded patients who had a history of autoimmune disease or were on systemic immunosuppression. Peripheral blood for TCR sequencing was collected from all dose cohorts at baseline, on cycle 4 day 1, and on cycle 7 day 1. Samples came from an open-label, multicenter, first-in-human phase I dose-escalation trial of ivuxolimab. Adults with locally advanced or metastatic melanoma, renal cell carcinoma, hepatocellular carcinoma or head and neck squamous cell carcinoma were enrolled in the trial. Before TCR sequencing, CD4+ and CD8+ T cells were separately sorted from peripheral blood.

Via the germline V gene, CDR1 is SGDLS and CDR2 YYNGEE. CDR3 length: 14 amino acids, cysteine to phenylalanine. The read is trimmed to its CDR3 DNA, 42 bases read in frame from base 1. Relative to germline, V is 0 bases shorter and J is 7 bases shorter, with 11 bases between their ends. The sequence derives from an adult with an advanced solid tumor such as melanoma, head and neck, liver or kidney cancer. Here the chain combines TRBV9 and TRBJ2-1; the D gene lacks a confident call. Sequencing was performed on CD4+ or CD8+ T cells sorted from blood, taken in a trial of the OX40 agonist ivuxolimab. The DNA sequence follows: TGTGCCAGCAGCGTAGCTGCCACGTTGAATGAGCAGTTCTTC. It encodes CASSVAATLNEQFF.